This is a list of T cell receptor beta chains from one sample in a study of radiation and T cells in renal cell carcinoma. Clones were sequenced by immunoSEQ multiplex PCR, and TCRdb holds only the in-frame ones, with some missing. Here the sample spans over 60,000 clones, around four fifths being singletons. This sample comprised blood, obtained from a patient whose treatment included radiotherapy and nephrectomy. Receptor source: a woman aged 55-69 years with renal cell carcinoma. The CDR3 runs from the conserved cysteine through the conserved F or W. Each record gives: D gene, J gene, clone size, V gene, CDR3 protein, CDR3 DNA. The D gene is left open where the match is weak. Expanded clones are given a class, and other clones once, few, many or no size at all.

TRBD1 | TRBJ1-2 | NA | TRBV15 | CADPGQGLEGYTF | TGTGCCGACCCCGGACAGGGGCTTGAGGGCTACACCTTC
NA | TRBJ1-1 | NA | TRBV7-9 | CASSFRDGTEAFF | TGTGCCAGCAGCTTCCGGGATGGCACTGAAGCTTTCTTT
NA | TRBJ2-1 | NA | TRBV7-9 | CASSLSRDNEQFF | TGTGCCAGCAGCTTATCCAGGGACAATGAGCAGTTCTTC
NA | TRBJ1-2 | NA | TRBV25-1 | CASSNGIYGYTF | TGTGCCAGCAGTAACGGGATTTATGGCTACACCTTC
NA | TRBJ1-1 | NA | TRBV18 | CASSPSTGLGNTEAFF | TGTGCCAGCTCACCAAGTACAGGTTTGGGGAACACTGAAGCTTTCTTT
NA | TRBJ1-4 | NA | TRBV6-5 | CASSYDGGSEKLFF | TGTGCCAGCAGTTACGACGGGGGCAGTGAAAAACTGTTTTTT
NA | TRBJ2-5 | NA | TRBV28 | CASSPNTGPGETQYF | TGTGCCAGCAGCCCTAACACAGGGCCGGGAGAGACCCAGTACTTC
NA | TRBJ2-5 | NA | TRBV5-4 | CASSSHPGLETQYF | TGTGCCAGCAGCTCTCACCCGGGACTTGAGACCCAGTACTTC
TRBD2 | TRBJ2-5 | NA | TRBV14 | CASTPGTRRGETQYF | TGTGCCAGCACCCCCGGGACTAGAAGGGGAGAGACCCAGTACTTC
TRBD1 | TRBJ2-7 | NA | TRBV6-5 | CASSRGTGEGEQYF | TGTGCCAGCAGTCGAGGGACAGGGGAGGGCGAGCAGTACTTC
NA | TRBJ1-4 | NA | TRBV11-2 | CASSPNTNEKLFF | TGTGCCAGCAGCCCGAACACTAATGAAAAACTGTTTTTT
TRBD1 | TRBJ1-2 | NA | TRBV2 | CASSETTGATYTF | TGTGCCAGCAGTGAAACGACAGGGGCAACCTACACCTTC
NA | TRBJ1-2 | NA | TRBV7-9 | CASSLAGYYGYTF | TGTGCCAGCAGCTTAGCGGGGTACTATGGCTACACCTTC
TRBD1 | TRBJ2-6 | NA | TRBV29-1 | CSAKGGSGANVLTF | TGCAGCGCCAAAGGGGGCTCCGGGGCCAACGTCCTGACTTTC
NA | TRBJ1-3 | NA | TRBV28 | CASSNAIPGNTIYF | TGTGCCAGCAGCAACGCTATCCCTGGAAACACCATATATTTT
NA | TRBJ1-1 | once | TRBV4-3 | CASSQGVGTEAFF | TGCGCCAGCAGCCAGGGGGTGGGCACTGAAGCTTTCTTT
TRBD1 | TRBJ1-2 | NA | TRBV5-1 | CASSPSGQGNGYTF | TGCGCCAGCAGCCCCTCGGGACAGGGGAATGGCTACACCTTC
NA | TRBJ2-3 | NA | TRBV27 | CASSLLGPLAGTDTQYF | TGTGCCAGCAGTCTCCTAGGGCCCCTGGCTGGCACAGATACGCAGTATTTT
NA | TRBJ2-3 | NA | TRBV6-6 | CASSFHFNFYF | TGTGCCAGCAGTTTCCATTTTAACTTCTATTTT
TRBD2 | TRBJ2-7 | NA | TRBV10-3 | CAISELAGDYEQYF | TGTGCCATCAGTGAACTAGCGGGGGACTACGAGCAGTACTTC
NA | TRBJ1-2 | NA | TRBV28 | CASSLVTDYYGYTF | TGTGCCAGCAGCCTTGTTACGGACTACTATGGCTACACCTTC
NA | TRBJ1-4 | NA | TRBV5-4 | CASSLGFGGTNEKLFF | TGTGCCAGCAGCTTGGGCTTCGGGGGTACTAATGAAAAACTGTTTTTT
NA | TRBJ2-7 | NA | TRBV28 | CASSPPAQVREQYF | TGTGCCAGCAGTCCCCCCGCCCAGGTGCGGGAGCAGTACTTC
NA | TRBJ2-7 | NA | TRBV5-1 | CASSQNTYYEQYF | TGCGCCAGCAGCCAAAATACCTACTACGAGCAGTACTTC
NA | TRBJ1-4 | NA | TRBV7-9 | CASSLVRGDVVELFF | TGTGCCAGCAGCTTAGTAAGAGGGGACGTCGTAGAACTGTTTTTT
NA | TRBJ1-3 | NA | TRBV7-9 | CASSRSGSGNTIYF | TGTGCCAGCAGCCGATCTGGCTCTGGAAACACCATATATTTT
NA | TRBJ2-7 | few | TRBV7-9 | CASSPDGISYEQYF | TGTGCCAGCAGCCCGGACGGGATCTCCTACGAGCAGTACTTC
TRBD1 | TRBJ1-2 | NA | TRBV2 | CASSPNQGDFYGYTF | TGTGCCAGCAGCCCTAATCAGGGGGATTTCTATGGCTACACCTTC